This is a list of T cell receptor beta chains from one sample in a study of T-cell reconstitution after alpha-beta-depleted transplantation in children. TCRdb re-called the PCR reads with MiXCR, one entry per CDR3 protein. This table holds approximately 500,000 distinct CDR3 sequences, over 9.5% found once. The source material was PBMCs, sampled before TCRalphabeta/CD19-depleted stem cell transplant. These receptors came from a child aged 2 to 15 with inherited bone marrow failure, due to receive a stem cell transplant. The CDR3 runs from the conserved cysteine through the conserved F or W. D genes are given only for firm matches. Expanded clones are given a class, and other clones once, few, many or no size at all.

many,TRBV20-1,TRBJ1-5,NA,TGCAGTGCCGCGGACAATTTAAGCAATCAGCCCCAGCATTTT,CSAADNLSNQPQHF
many,TRBV30,TRBJ1-2,NA,TGTGCCTGGAGTGTAGGGGCGCCTGGCTATGGCTACACCTTC,CAWSVGAPGYGYTF
many,TRBV5-6,TRBJ2-1,NA,TGTGCCAGCAGCCTCACGAGGTTCGAGCAGTTCTTC,CASSLTRFEQFF
many,TRBV5-6,TRBJ2-5,NA,TGTGCCAGCAGCCCGAACAGGGCTGAGACCCAGTACTTC,CASSPNRAETQYF
many,TRBV20-1,TRBJ1-2,TRBD1,TGCATGGGGGGCAGGGGGCCCTATGGCTACACCTTC,CMGGRGPYGYTF
NA,TRBV14,TRBJ2-7,NA,TGTGCCAGCAGCAGGACAGTCCCCTACGAGCAGTACTTC,CASSRTVPYEQYF
few,TRBV13,TRBJ2-1,NA,TGTGCCAGCAGTGGGGTCGGCCCTGGGAATGAGCAGTTCTTC,CASSGVGPGNEQFF
many,TRBV29-1,TRBJ2-7,NA,TGCAGCGTTAATATGAGGGGCGGGTACGAGCAGTACTTC,CSVNMRGGYEQYF
many,TRBV7-2,TRBJ2-3,TRBD2,TGTGCCAGCAGCTTACTAGCGGGAGGGCCTCGGGATACGCAGTATTTT,CASSLLAGGPRDTQYF
many,TRBV5-1,TRBJ2-5,NA,TGCGCCAGCATCCGGGACTCCAACCCAGGGACCCAGTACTTC,CASIRDSNPGTQYF
many,TRBV28,TRBJ2-5,TRBD1,TGTGCCAGCAGTTTTGGCGCAGGGGGACGCGAGACCCAGTACTTC,CASSFGAGGRETQYF
few,TRBV29-1,TRBJ2-1,TRBD2,TGCAGCGTTGGACTAGCGGGGCGAAATGAGCAGTTCTTC,CSVGLAGRNEQFF
NA,TRBV5-6,TRBJ2-1,NA,TGTGCCAGCAGCTTGGGGCTAGACTGGGCCTCCTACAATGAGCAGTTCTTC,CASSLGLDWASYNEQFF
NA,TRBV6-5,TRBJ1-6,NA,TGTGACAGCAGTTACAACAGGGCCTATTCACCCCTCCACTTT,CDSSYNRAYSPLHF
many,TRBV12-3/TRBV12-4,TRBJ1-2,TRBD1,TGTGCCAGCAGTTTTGGGACAGGTTACTATGGCTACACCTTC,CASSFGTGYYGYTF
many,TRBV9,TRBJ2-2,TRBD2,TGTGCCAGCAGCGCAGGGACTAGCAGGGAGCTGTTTTTT,CASSAGTSRELFF
many,TRBV7-6,TRBJ2-3,NA,TGTGCCAGCAGCTTAGCGGGATCGGGGTTGACAGATACGCAGTATTTT,CASSLAGSGLTDTQYF
NA,TRBV4-3,TRBJ2-7,NA,TGCGCCAGCAGCCAAGTAATACGGGACTCCGATTACGAGCAGTACTTC,CASSQVIRDSDYEQYF
many,TRBV10-3,TRBJ2-2,NA,TGTGCCATCAGTGACCCGGATCTGAACACCGGGGAGCTGTTTTTT,CAISDPDLNTGELFF
NA,TRBV7-2,TRBJ1-3,NA,TGTGCCAGCAGCTTAGTTCCGGAAAGCTCTGGAAACACCATATATTTT,CASSLVPESSGNTIYF
few,TRBV6-2/TRBV6-3,TRBJ2-7,TRBD2,TGTGCCAGCAGCCAGCGGGAGGCCCCCTACGAGCAGTACTTC,CASSQREAPYEQYF
few,TRBV4-3,TRBJ1-1,NA,TGCGCCAGCAGCCAAGAGGTCCCACGGGGGGAAGTTTATACTGAAGCTTTCTTT,CASSQEVPRGEVYTEAFF
many,TRBV19,TRBJ1-1,NA,TGTGCCAGTAGTATTACCCCTTACGACGTCGGGGGACCTGAAGCTTTCTTT,CASSITPYDVGGPEAFF
many,TRBV11-2,TRBJ2-2,NA,TGTGCCAGCAGCTTAAACAGGGCCCCCGGGGAGCTGTTTTTT,CASSLNRAPGELFF
many,TRBV12-3/TRBV12-4,TRBJ2-5,NA,TGTGCCAGCAGTTCCCCTTCGAAGGACCAGTACTTC,CASSSPSKDQYF
few,TRBV28,TRBJ2-7,NA,TGTGCCAGCAGTTTAGCTCGAGCCCCCGGTAGCCACGAGCAGTACTTC,CASSLARAPGSHEQYF
NA,TRBV11-2,TRBJ2-5,NA,TGTGCCAGCAGCTTAGGGAGGGGGGCTCAAGAGACCCAGTACTTC,CASSLGRGAQETQYF
many,TRBV14,TRBJ2-7,NA,TGTGCCAGCAGCCACAGGACCTACGAGCAGTACTTC,CASSHRTYEQYF
many,TRBV4-3,TRBJ2-1,NA,TGCGCCAGCAGCCAAGATTGGGAGAGCTCCTACAATGAGCAGTTCTTC,CASSQDWESSYNEQFF
NA,TRBV18,TRBJ2-7,TRBD2,TGTGCCAGCTCACTACTAGCGGGCTTTACCTACGAGCAGTACTTC,CASSLLAGFTYEQYF
many,TRBV10-3,TRBJ2-2,NA,TGTGCCATCAGTGAGAGGTCGGGAATACACACCGGGGAGCTGTTTTTT,CAISERSGIHTGELFF
many,TRBV5-1,TRBJ1-1,TRBD1,TGCGCCAGCAGCTGGCGACAGGGGGCGAACACTGAAGCTTTCTTT,CASSWRQGANTEAFF
many,TRBV20-1,TRBJ2-5,TRBD1,TGCAGTGCCAAAGAAGGGGGCCTGGGGGAGACCCAGTACTTC,CSAKEGGLGETQYF
NA,TRBV27,TRBJ2-7,NA,TGTGCCAGCAGTTTATCGGGGCCGACTTGGGTGCAGTACTTC,CASSLSGPTWVQYF
many,TRBV4-1,TRBJ2-1,NA,TGCGCCAGCAGCCAAGGTTTTAGAAGGGATCCCAATGAGCAGTTCTTC,CASSQGFRRDPNEQFF
NA,TRBV3-1,TRBJ2-1,TRBD2,TGTGCCAGCAGCCAGTTACTAGCGGGAGTAGCGGATGAGCAGTTCTTC,CASSQLLAGVADEQFF
many,TRBV4-3,TRBJ2-5,TRBD2,TGCGCCAGCAGCCAAGAGGAGGGACTACCGCAAGAGACCCAGTACTTC,CASSQEEGLPQETQYF
many,TRBV6-5,TRBJ2-3,NA,TGTGCCAGCAGTTACCCCGGGCGGGATACGCAGTATTTT,CASSYPGRDTQYF
many,TRBV7-9,TRBJ2-7,TRBD1,TGTGCCAGCAGCGACCGGGACAGGGGATACGAGCAGTACTTC,CASSDRDRGYEQYF
many,TRBV27,TRBJ1-2,NA,TGTGCCAGCAGTTTATTTGGAAGGGACGGTTACTATGGCTACACCTTC,CASSLFGRDGYYGYTF
many,TRBV5-1,TRBJ2-7,NA,TGCGCCAGCAGCTTCGAGACAGGAAACTCCTACGAGCAGTACTTC,CASSFETGNSYEQYF